This TCR beta chain was obtained from a study of T-cell memory formation after mild COVID-19. MiXCR, run by TCRdb on the 5' RACE reads, gives a single entry per CDR3 protein. The sample gives hundreds of thousands of distinct CDR3 sequences, 25% to 30% of which show up once; roughly 14% is in the top ten. Germline V gene data show CDR1 as MGHRA and CDR2 as YSYEKL. V lost 0 bases to trimming and J lost 8 bases, with 16 bases between them. The CDR3 consists of 15 residues. This clonotype originated in an adult woman who had mild COVID-19 (a few samples of this study predate the infection). Cell type and time point are not known. The sample comprised PBMCs or a T cell subset sorted from them (not recorded which). The V call is TRBV4-1, the J call TRBJ1-2, with no clear D. In DNA, the CDR3 is TGCGCCAGCAGCCAAGAGTCGGCGGGAGTTGAGGGCTACACCTTC. Encoded protein: CASSQESAGVEGYTF.